This T cell receptor beta chain came from a study of T cells in Graves' hyperthyroidism and ophthalmopathy. This clonotype showed up many times. Germline CDR1 SGHAT, CDR2 FQNNGV. The CDR3 contains 16 residues. Trimming took 1 base from V and 0 from J; bases not matched to a gene: 2. RNA transcripts were the template for amplifying TCR beta CDR3 regions. Carried out on the TCR CDR3, a first-round RT-PCR used the HTBI primer set. From the multiplex PCR reads, TCRdb called clonotypes with MiXCR, one entry per CDR3 protein. The sample shows some 200,000 distinct CDR3 sequences, 17% of them seen only once. The sequence derives from a man aged 50-59 years with Graves' hyperthyroidism. What was sequenced was blood. The chain employs TRBV11-2 and TRBJ2-1, with 8 bases lining up with TRBD1. In nucleotides, the CDR3 is TGTGCCAGCAGCTTAGCCGGGACAGGCTCCTACAATGAGCAGTTCTTC. It yields the protein CASSLAGTGSYNEQFF.